The 22 T cell receptor beta chains reported below all come from one sample, sequenced in a study of cytomegalovirus exposure and HLA in healthy donors. The PCR was carried out with 60 Vbeta primers and 13 Jbeta primers. This table comes from immunoSEQ multiplex PCR, and its TCRdb copy is limited to in-frame clones, with some not included. The table shows about 150,000 clones, with around 86% occurring only once. The sample consisted of PBMCs. All receptors derive from a male donor in good health and CMV-seronegative.

This chain links TRBV10-3 with TRBJ1-2; 7 bases are a match to TRBD1. This CDR3 has 15 amino acids. Trimming cost V 4 bases and J 5 bases; bases outside gene matches: 10. Germline CDR1 ENHRY, CDR2 SYGVKD. CDR3 DNA: TGTGCCATCAGTGCTATATCAGGGGGGAATTATGGCTACACCTTC. It codes for CAISAISGGNYGYTF.

V is TRBV2 and J is TRBJ2-3; D perhaps matches TRBD1 (6 bases). Germline-derived CDR1 and CDR2 are SNHLY and FYNNEI. This CDR3 contains 16 residues. V lost 2 bases to trimming and J lost 1 base, with 13 bases between them. CDR3 bases: TGTGCCAGCAGTGAAAAACAGGGCTTTGGCACAGATACGCAGTATTTT. It specifies CASSEKQGFGTDTQYF.

This clone was seen more than once but under ten times. The V call is TRBV13, the J call TRBJ2-5, with 11 bases that match TRBD1. The CDR3 runs to 15 residues. Trimming removed 7 bases from V and 4 bases from J; junction bases left unmatched: 8. The germline V gene encodes CDR1 PRHDT and CDR2 FYEKMQ (reference sequence). The CDR3 protein is CASNKVDRGRETQYF. CDR3 nucleotides: TGTGCCAGCAACAAAGTGGACAGGGGGCGAGAGACCCAGTACTTC.

The chain has TRBV25-1 and TRBJ2-6; D gene unclear. Trimming removed 8 bases at V and 0 bases at J, with 2 bases between. This CDR3 is 12 amino acids long. The germline gives CDR1 MGHDK, CDR2 SYGVNS. The chain's CDR3 is CASRSGANVLTF. CDR3 DNA: TGTGCCAGCCGCTCTGGGGCCAACGTCCTGACTTTC.

The chain links TRBV11-2 to TRBJ1-1; D remains unclear. Germline V lookup: CDR1 SGHAT, CDR2 FQNNGV. This CDR3 has 13 amino acids. Trimming removed 2 bases from V and 1 base from J, with 5 bases in between. The CDR3 sequence is CASSLTENTEAFF. CDR3 nucleotide sequence: TGTGCCAGCAGCTTAACAGAGAACACTGAAGCTTTCTTT.

This sequence joins TRBV30 and TRBJ1-1, with a weak D call TRBD1 (5 bases). This CDR3 is built from 12 residues. Germline-derived CDR1 and CDR2 are GTSNPN and SVGIG (reference sequence). The V end was cut by 3 bases, the J end by 11 bases, with 16 bases between. The CDR3 DNA is TGTGCCTGGAGCGGGGGTTTCAGGGCCGCTTTCTTT. It encodes CAWSGGFRAAFF.

The chain joins TRBV11-2 to TRBJ1-2; 7 nucleotides align to TRBD1. With V trimmed by 4 bases and J by 8 bases, 4 bases remained unmatched. The CDR3 runs 12 residues. Germline CDR1 reads SGHAT; CDR2 reads FQNNGV. DNA for the CDR3: TGTGCCAGCAGCTCACAGGGGTGGGGCTACACCTTC. Translated: CASSSQGWGYTF.

The chain uses TRBV5-1 and TRBJ2-6; D possibly corresponds to TRBD2 (6 bases). CDR3 size: 15 residues. CDR1 and CDR2 from the germline V gene are SGHRS and YFSETQ. Deletions cut 7 bases from V and 0 bases from J, with 11 bases between. The CDR3 spells CASGTSHSGANVLTF. CDR3 DNA: TGCGCCAGCGGAACTAGCCACTCTGGGGCCAACGTCCTGACTTTC.

The V gene is TRBV5-4, the J gene TRBJ2-1, with 9 positions matching TRBD2. This CDR3 has 15 amino acids. The germline gives CDR1 SGHNT, CDR2 YYREEE (reference sequence). J was trimmed by 6 bases and V by 6 bases; bases with no gene match: 10. The CDR3 bases are TGTGCCAGCACCTCGAAGGCGGGGGGGCCCAATGAGCAGTTCTTC. This codes for CASTSKAGGPNEQFF.

The chain joins TRBV5-1 to TRBJ2-2, with TRBD1 identical over 7 bases. Germline values: CDR1 SGHRS, CDR2 YFSETQ. The ends lost 2 bases at V and 4 bases at J; junction bases unmatched: 5. The CDR3 is 15 amino acids. The CDR3 DNA reads TGCGCCAGCAGCTTCGGACAGGCGCTCACCGGGGAGCTGTTTTTT. This encodes CASSFGQALTGELFF. Filled out from reference TRBV5-1 and TRBJ2-2, the complete variable domain reads KAGVTQTPRYLIKTRGQQVTLSCSPISGHRSVSWYQQTPGQGLQFLFEYFSETQRNKGNFPGRFSGRQFSNSRSEMNVSTLELGDSALYLCASSFGQALTGELFFGEGSRLTVL.

On this clone: Other DNA sequences in the sample encode the same CDR3. The chain is built from TRBV5-1 and TRBJ1-2, with 7 nucleotides matching TRBD1. This CDR3 region has 14 residues. Germline trimming cut 4 bases from V and 0 bases from J; bases unmatched to any gene: 3. Germline CDR1 and CDR2: SGHRS and YFSETQ. Here the CDR3 reads CASSTGTANYGYTF. The CDR3 DNA reads TGCGCCAGCAGCACGGGGACAGCTAACTATGGCTACACCTTC.

The chain has TRBV5-1 and TRBJ2-2; 13 bases map to TRBD2. V lost 2 bases, J lost 5 bases, and 12 bases stayed unmatched. CDR1 SGHRS and CDR2 YFSETQ come from the germline V gene. CDR3 size: 19 residues. The CDR3 reads CASSFLMTSGGTSTGELFF. In nucleotides, the CDR3 is TGCGCCAGCAGCTTCCTGATGACTAGCGGGGGGACCTCTACCGGGGAGCTGTTTTTT.

The chain combines TRBV11-2 with TRBJ1-1; 8 nucleotides match TRBD1. CDR1 and CDR2 (germline): SGHAT, FQNNGV. CDR3 size: 16 residues. V lost 4 bases to trimming and J lost 1 base; unmatched junction nucleotides: 8. The CDR3 coding sequence is TGTGCCAGCAGCTCGGACAGGGTAGATCCGAACACTGAAGCTTTCTTT. It yields the protein CASSSDRVDPNTEAFF.

The genes are TRBV7-2 and TRBJ1-1, with a weak D call TRBD1 (6 bases). Germline V gene sequence: CDR1 SGHTA, CDR2 FQGNSA. Trimming left V 3 bases short and J 3 bases short, with 11 bases between. CDR3 length equals 14 residues. CDR3 DNA sequence: TGTGCCAGCAGCTTCGGGGGGCATCACACTGAAGCTTTCTTT. Residues: CASSFGGHHTEAFF.

The chain is built from TRBV19 and TRBJ1-3, with TRBD1 identical over 7 bases. CDR3 length: 16 residues. The germline V gene has CDR1 LNHDA and CDR2 SQIVND (reference sequence). J was trimmed by 1 base and V by 6 bases; bases with no gene match: 9. For the CDR3, the DNA is TGTGCCAGTAGGGGCACAGGGGACGGGTCTGGAAACACCATATATTTT. Translation gives CASRGTGDGSGNTIYF.

The chain is built from TRBV6-6 and TRBJ2-5, with no clear D. V was pared by 0 bases and J by 2 bases, with 7 bases between. This CDR3 contains 14 residues. The germline V gene has CDR1 MNHNY and CDR2 SVGAGI (reference sequence). The CDR3 sequence: CASSYSELQETQYF. The CDR3 nucleotides read TGTGCCAGCAGTTACTCTGAGCTACAAGAGACCCAGTACTTC.

This chain joins TRBV5-1 and TRBJ2-7, with 11 bases that match TRBD1. There are 15 residues in the CDR3. Germline trimming cut 0 bases from V and 4 bases from J; bases unmatched to any gene: 3. The germline CDR1 and CDR2 sequences are SGHRS and YFSETQ. CDR3 DNA sequence: TGCGCCAGCAGCTTGGCCGGGACAGGGGGGTACGAGCAGTACTTC. The encoded protein is CASSLAGTGGYEQYF.

This chain connects TRBV18 to TRBJ2-7; 8 bases are shared with TRBD2. Trimming at V came to 3 bases and at J to 0 bases, leaving 7 bases not matched to a gene. The V gene's germline CDR1 is KGHSH and CDR2 LQKENI. The CDR3 totals 16 residues. The CDR3 nucleotides are TGTGCCAGCTCACCCCCGGGAGGGTCGAGCTCCTACGAGCAGTACTTC. Its translation: CASSPPGGSSSYEQYF.

This chain connects TRBV5-1 to TRBJ2-3, with TRBD1 as a possible D gene (6 bases). The ends were cut back, 4 bases at V and 2 bases at J, with 11 bases in the middle. This CDR3 comprises 14 residues. Germline V gene lookup returns CDR1 SGHRS and CDR2 YFSETQ. The CDR3 spells CASSPGQNTDTQYF. In DNA form, the CDR3 reads TGCGCCAGCAGCCCAGGACAGAACACAGATACGCAGTATTTT.

This chain connects TRBV29-1 to TRBJ1-1; D is possibly TRBD1 (6 bases). The CDR3 contains 13 residues. V was cut by 7 bases and J by 2 bases, with 14 bases left in between. Per the germline V gene, CDR1 is SQVTM and CDR2 is ANQGSEA. The CDR3 reads CSGCGGDNTEAFF. The CDR3 DNA reads as TGCAGCGGATGTGGGGGCGATAACACTGAAGCTTTCTTT.

The V call is TRBV4-2, the J call TRBJ1-4, with D perhaps matching TRBD1 (6 bases). The CDR3 is 15 residues long. The germline V gene has CDR1 LGHNA and CDR2 YNFKEQ. The ends were cut back, 0 bases at V and 5 bases at J, with 10 bases in the middle. CDR3: CASSQDGTSNEKLFF. Written as DNA, the CDR3 is TGTGCCAGCAGCCAAGACGGGACATCAAATGAAAAACTGTTTTTT.

As concerns this clone: At one end the junction does not follow the germline gene, possibly because of a read error. The rearrangement links TRBV7-2 to TRBJ2-5; TRBD1 aligns across 7 bases. The CDR3 runs 14 residues. Per the germline V gene, CDR1 is SGHTA and CDR2 is FQGNSA. As DNA, the CDR3 is TGTGCCAGCAGCGCTCGGGACAGCCAAGAGACCCATTACTTC. This codes for CASSARDSQETHYF.